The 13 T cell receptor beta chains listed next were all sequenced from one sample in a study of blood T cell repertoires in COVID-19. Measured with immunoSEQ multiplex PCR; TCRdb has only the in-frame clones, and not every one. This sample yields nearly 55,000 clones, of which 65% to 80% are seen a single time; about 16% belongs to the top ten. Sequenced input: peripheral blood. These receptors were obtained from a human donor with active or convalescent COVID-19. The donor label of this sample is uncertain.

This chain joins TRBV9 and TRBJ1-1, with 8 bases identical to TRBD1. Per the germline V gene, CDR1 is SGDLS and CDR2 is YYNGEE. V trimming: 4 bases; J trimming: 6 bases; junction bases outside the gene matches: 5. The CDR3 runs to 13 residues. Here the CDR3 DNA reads TGTGCCAGCAGCCAACAGGGGGTCCCTGAAGCTTTCTTT. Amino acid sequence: CASSQQGVPEAFF.

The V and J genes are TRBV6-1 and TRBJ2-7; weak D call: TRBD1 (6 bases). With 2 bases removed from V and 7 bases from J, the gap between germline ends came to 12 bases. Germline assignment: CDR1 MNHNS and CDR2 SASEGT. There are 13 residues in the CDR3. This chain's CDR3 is CASSETGSGEQYF. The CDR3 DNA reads TGTGCCAGCAGTGAAACAGGGTCAGGTGAGCAGTACTTC.

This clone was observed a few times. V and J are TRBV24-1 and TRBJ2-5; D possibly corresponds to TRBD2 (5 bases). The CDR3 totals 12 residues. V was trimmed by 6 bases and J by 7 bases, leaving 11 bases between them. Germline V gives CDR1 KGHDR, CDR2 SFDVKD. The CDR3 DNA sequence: TGTGCCACCAGTTTTCTGGGAGTGACCCAGTACTTC. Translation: CATSFLGVTQYF.

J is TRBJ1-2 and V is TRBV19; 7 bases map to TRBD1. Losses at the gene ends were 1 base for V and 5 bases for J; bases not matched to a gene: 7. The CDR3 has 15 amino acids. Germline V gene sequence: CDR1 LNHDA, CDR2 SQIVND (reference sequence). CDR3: CASSIGDRVGYGYTF. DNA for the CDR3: TGTGCCAGTAGTATAGGCGACAGGGTAGGGTATGGCTACACCTTC. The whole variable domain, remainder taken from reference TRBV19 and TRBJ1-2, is DGGITQSPKYLFRKEGQNVTLSCEQNLNHDAMYWYRQDPGQGLRLIYYSQIVNDFQKGDIAEGYSVSREKKESFPLTVTSAQKNPTAFYLCASSIGDRVGYGYTFGSGTRLTVV.

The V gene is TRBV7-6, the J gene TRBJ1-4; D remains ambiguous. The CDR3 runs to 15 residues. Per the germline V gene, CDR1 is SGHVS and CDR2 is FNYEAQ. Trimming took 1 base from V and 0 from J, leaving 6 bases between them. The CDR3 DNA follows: TGTGCCAGCAGCTTAGGGACTGCAACTAATGAAAAACTGTTTTTT. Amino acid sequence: CASSLGTATNEKLFF.

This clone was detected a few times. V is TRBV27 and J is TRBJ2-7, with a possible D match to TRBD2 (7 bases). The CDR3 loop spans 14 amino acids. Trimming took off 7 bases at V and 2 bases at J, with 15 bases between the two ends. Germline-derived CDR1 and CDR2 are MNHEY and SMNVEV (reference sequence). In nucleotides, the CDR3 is TGTGCCAGCAACAAACAGGGACTAACCTACGAGCAGTACTTC. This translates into CASNKQGLTYEQYF.

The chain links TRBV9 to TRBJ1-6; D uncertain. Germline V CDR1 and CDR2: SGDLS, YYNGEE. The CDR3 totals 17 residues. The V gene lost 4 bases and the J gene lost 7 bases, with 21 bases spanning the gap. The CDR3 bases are TGTGCCAGCAGCCCTAGCGGTCGGGGTCCCCTCAATTCACCCCTCCACTTT. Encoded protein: CASSPSGRGPLNSPLHF.

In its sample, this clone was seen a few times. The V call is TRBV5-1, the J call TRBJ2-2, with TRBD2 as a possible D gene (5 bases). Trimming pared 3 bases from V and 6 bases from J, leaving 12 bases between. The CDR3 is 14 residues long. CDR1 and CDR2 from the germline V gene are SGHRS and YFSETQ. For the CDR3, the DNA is TGCGCCAGCAGCTCAACCTCTAGCCCCGGGGAGCTGTTTTTT. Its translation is CASSSTSSPGELFF.

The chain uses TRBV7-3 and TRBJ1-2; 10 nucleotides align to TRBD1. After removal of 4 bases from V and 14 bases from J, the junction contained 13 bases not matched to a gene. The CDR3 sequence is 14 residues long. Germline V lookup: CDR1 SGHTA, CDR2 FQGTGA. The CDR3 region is CASSSSPGQGLQTF. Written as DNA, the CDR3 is TGTGCCAGCAGCTCCAGCCCGGGACAGGGGTTACAGACCTTC.

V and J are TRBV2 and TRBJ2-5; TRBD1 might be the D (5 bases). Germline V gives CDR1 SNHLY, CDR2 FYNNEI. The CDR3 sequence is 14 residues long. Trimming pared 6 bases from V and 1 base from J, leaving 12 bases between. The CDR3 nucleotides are TGTGCCAGCAGCGCCTCAGGGTTCCAAGAGACCCAGTACTTC. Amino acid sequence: CASSASGFQETQYF.

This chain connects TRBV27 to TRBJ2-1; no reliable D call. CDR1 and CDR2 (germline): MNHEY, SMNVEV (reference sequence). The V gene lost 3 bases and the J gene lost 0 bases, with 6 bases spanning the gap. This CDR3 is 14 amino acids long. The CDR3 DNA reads TGTGCCAGCAGTTTTTCGAGCTCCTACAATGAGCAGTTCTTC. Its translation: CASSFSSSYNEQFF.

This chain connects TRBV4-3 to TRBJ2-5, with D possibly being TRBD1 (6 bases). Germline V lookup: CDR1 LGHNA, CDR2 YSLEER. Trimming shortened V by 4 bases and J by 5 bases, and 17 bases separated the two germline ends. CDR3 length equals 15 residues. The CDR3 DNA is TGCGCCAGCAGCCTTACAAGGCAGGGGCGGGAGACCCAGTACTTC. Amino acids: CASSLTRQGRETQYF.

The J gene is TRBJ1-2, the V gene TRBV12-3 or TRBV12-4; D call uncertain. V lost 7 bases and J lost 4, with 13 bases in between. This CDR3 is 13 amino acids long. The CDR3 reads CASTPGSTYGYTF. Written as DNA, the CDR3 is TGTGCCAGCACTCCGGGATCGACCTATGGCTACACCTTC.